Here is one T cell receptor (beta chain) with its context. Methods used by the authors: Amplifying reference gene primers gave estimates of nucleated cell counts. The assay was immunoSEQ multiplex PCR, and TCRdb's table has in-frame clones only and misses some. V and J calls and clone size come straight from that table; D and trimming were deduced from the DNA. The table has over 150,000 clones, more than 75% seen once. The data originate from a study of blood T cell repertoires in COVID-19. Study summary: The samples span acute and convalescent COVID-19 from the United States, Italy and Spain.

Individuals drawn from 24 US areas were roughly 18 to 100 years old. The study assigned cohorts using participant-reported clinical history. The V and J ends lost 6 bases and 6 bases respectively, with 12 bases between them. CDR1 and CDR2 from the germline V gene are MNHEY and SMNVEV (reference sequence). The CDR3 extends over 14 amino acids. The clonotype originates from a woman aged 50 to 65 who had recovered from COVID-19. V and J are TRBV27 and TRBJ1-6; TRBD1 might be the D (6 bases). Sequenced material: PBMCs or T cells enriched from blood (not recorded which). CDR3 sequence (DNA): TGTGCCAGCAGGCTCAGGGGTGGTAATTCACCCCTCCACTTT. It is translated as CASRLRGGNSPLHF.